The rows below give T cell receptor beta chains drawn from one sample of a study of blood T cell repertoires in COVID-19. Method: immunoSEQ multiplex PCR; TCRdb's copy keeps in-frame clones and lacks some. The data show 90,000 to 120,000 clones, about 88% seen once. The sample consisted of peripheral blood. Every receptor here comes from a human donor in a cohort sampled during active COVID-19. CDR3s include the opening cysteine and the closing phenylalanine or tryptophan. A D gene is named only where the DNA matches it firmly. For some rows the clone size is stated as once, few or many, or as a class when expanded; others skip it.

cdr3_nt cdr3_aa v_call d_call clone_size j_call
TGTGCCAGCAGCCAACTGACAGGGAGCGGGGAGCTGTTTTTT CASSQLTGSGELFF TRBV7-3 TRBD1 . TRBJ2-2
TGTGCCAGCAGTTACCGGAGCTCGAACACTGAAGCTTTCTTT CASSYRSSNTEAFF TRBV6-2/TRBV6-3 . . TRBJ1-1
TGCGCCAGCAGCGAGAGCACTGAAGCTTTCTTT CASSESTEAFF TRBV5-1 . few TRBJ1-1
TGCAGCGTTGAAAACGTTGGGGCAGGCCCCGACTATGGCTACACCTTC CSVENVGAGPDYGYTF TRBV29-1 . . TRBJ1-2
TGTGCCAGTAGTACCCCCGGGGACAGCGCTGAAGCTTTCTTT CASSTPGDSAEAFF TRBV19 TRBD1 . TRBJ1-1
TGTGCCAGCTCACCACCTAGCGGACAGGTTCACATCACGTACAATGAGCAGTTCTTC CASSPPSGQVHITYNEQFF TRBV18 . . TRBJ2-1
TGTGCCAGCAGCCTAGGGCGGGGGGGAGCTAATGAAAAACTGTTTTTT CASSLGRGGANEKLFF TRBV5-4 . once TRBJ1-4
TGTGCCAGTAGTTCCCCCCCCGGACAGACTAATTCACCCCTCCACTTT CASSSPPGQTNSPLHF TRBV19 . . TRBJ1-6
TGTGCCAGCAGTCCACTATCCCGGGATGGCTACACCTTC CASSPLSRDGYTF TRBV12-3/TRBV12-4 . . TRBJ1-2
TGCGCCAGCAGCCAGTACCTAGCGGGAGCCTACCAAGAGACCCAGTACTTC CASSQYLAGAYQETQYF TRBV4-1 TRBD2 . TRBJ2-5
TGTGCCAGCAGCTTCCTAGGCTGGGGGCACGAGACCCAGTACTTC CASSFLGWGHETQYF TRBV7-3 . . TRBJ2-5
TGTGCCAGCAGCCCGGACATTTCGAACACTGAAGCTTTCTTT CASSPDISNTEAFF TRBV7-3 . . TRBJ1-1
TGTGCCATTCAAGGGGGCTACGAGCAGTACTTC CAIQGGYEQYF TRBV28 . . TRBJ2-7
TGCGCCAGCAGCCGCAAAACTAGCGGGGCCTACAATGAGCAGTTCTTC CASSRKTSGAYNEQFF TRBV5-1 TRBD2 . TRBJ2-1
TGTGCCAGCAGTGAACCGACAGGGACCTACTATGGCTACACCTTC CASSEPTGTYYGYTF TRBV25-1 TRBD1 . TRBJ1-2
TGTGCCAGCAGCAGGGACTCCCTCAGAGCTTACGAGCAGTACTTC CASSRDSLRAYEQYF TRBV7-2 . . TRBJ2-7
TGTGCCAGCAGACGGGACAGAATGATCACAGATACGCAGTATTTT CASRRDRMITDTQYF TRBV7-2 TRBD1 . TRBJ2-3
TGTGCCAGTAGTATATTTCAGGGGGCAACTAATGAAAAACTGTTTTTT CASSIFQGATNEKLFF TRBV19 TRBD1 . TRBJ1-4
TGTGCCAGCAGCTCCCACATCTCTTGGTACACCGGGGAGCTGTTTTTT CASSSHISWYTGELFF TRBV7-9 . . TRBJ2-2
TGTGCCAGCAGCTTAGTTTCAGGAGATACGCAGTATTTT CASSLVSGDTQYF TRBV7-2 . few TRBJ2-3
TGTGCCAGCAGCGCCCGGACTAGCGGGGCGGATACGCAGTATTTT CASSARTSGADTQYF TRBV9 TRBD2 . TRBJ2-3
TGTGCCAGCAGCGACCCACCGGGACAGGGAAGCCAAGAGACCCAGTACTTC CASSDPPGQGSQETQYF TRBV9 TRBD1 . TRBJ2-5
TGTGCCTGGTCGGTTATGGGTCGAGATAGCGGGTTCACAGATACGCAGTATTTT CAWSVMGRDSGFTDTQYF TRBV30 TRBD2 . TRBJ2-3
TGTGCCAGCAGCCCCGGACAGGGACCCTACAATGAGCAGTTCTTC CASSPGQGPYNEQFF TRBV16 TRBD1 . TRBJ2-1
TGTGCCAGTAGTATAGCAGGGGGAGCTGGGGCCAACGTCCTGACTTTC CASSIAGGAGANVLTF TRBV19 TRBD1 . TRBJ2-6
TGTGCCAGCAGTGCGTCCGGGACAGGGCTACAAGAGACCCAGTACTTC CASSASGTGLQETQYF TRBV25-1 TRBD1 . TRBJ2-5
TGTGCCAGCAGTTCCCGGGGACAGTCAACCTACGAGCAGTACTTC CASSSRGQSTYEQYF TRBV28 TRBD1 . TRBJ2-7
TGTGCCAGCAGCTTTACTCCCCTAGGGGGAATTGAGCAGTTCTTC CASSFTPLGGIEQFF TRBV7-2 . . TRBJ2-1
TGTGCCAGCAGTGATTTCCGGGGGGCTAGCACAGATACGCAGTATTTT CASSDFRGASTDTQYF TRBV25-1 . . TRBJ2-3
TGCGCCAGCAGCCAAGGACGGGACAGGGCCTACGAGCAGTACTTC CASSQGRDRAYEQYF TRBV4-3 TRBD1 . TRBJ2-7
TGTGCCACTTACAGGGGTGGGGATGAGCAGTTCTTC CATYRGGDEQFF TRBV10-3 TRBD1 . TRBJ2-1
TGTGCCAGCAGCCACGCAGGGGGCCTGAACACTGAAGCTTTCTTT CASSHAGGLNTEAFF TRBV3-1/TRBV3-2 TRBD1 once TRBJ1-1
TGTGCCAGCAGTCAAACCGGGACAGGGACTTATAATTCACCCCTCCACTTT CASSQTGTGTYNSPLHF TRBV6-6 TRBD1 once TRBJ1-6
TGTGCCAGCAGCTTAGGTGGCGGGAGGGCCGGAGATACGCAGTATTTT CASSLGGGRAGDTQYF TRBV7-9 TRBD2 once TRBJ2-3
TGTGCCAGCAGCCAGGACAGTGAATCCTACGAGCAGTACTTC CASSQDSESYEQYF TRBV3-1/TRBV3-2 . . TRBJ2-7
TGTGCCAGCAGCCCTGCCCGGGAAGCAGTTACCAATTCACCCCTCCACTTT CASSPAREAVTNSPLHF TRBV7-9 . few TRBJ1-6
TGTGCTAGTGGTGCCCTAGGCGGGACCTATGGCTACACCTTC CASGALGGTYGYTF TRBV12-5 . . TRBJ1-2
TGTGCCAGCAGTTTAGAGGTTAGCGGGACCTACAATGAGCAGTTCTTC CASSLEVSGTYNEQFF TRBV27 TRBD2 . TRBJ2-1
TGTGCCAGCTCACCACCGACTAGGGTGGAGACCCAGTACTTC CASSPPTRVETQYF TRBV18 . . TRBJ2-5
TGTGCCAGCAGTTTAGCAGGGTATGGTGGAAACACCATATATTTT CASSLAGYGGNTIYF TRBV27 . . TRBJ1-3
TGTGCCATCGGAACAGGGGTTTATCAGCCCCAGCATTTT CAIGTGVYQPQHF TRBV10-3 TRBD1 . TRBJ1-5
TGTGCCAGCTGTTTGACTGCAGGGAGGTATGGCTACACCTTC CASCLTAGRYGYTF TRBV28 . few TRBJ1-2
TGTGCCAGCAGCTTGGGGGGGAATTCACCCCTCCACTTT CASSLGGNSPLHF TRBV11-2 . . TRBJ1-6
TGTGCCAGCAGCCGAGCTAGCGGCGAGCAGTACTTC CASSRASGEQYF TRBV6-6 TRBD2 . TRBJ2-7
TGTGCCAGCAGCCAGGACAGGGCAGGGACAGATACGCAGTATTTT CASSQDRAGTDTQYF TRBV28 TRBD1 . TRBJ2-3
TGTGCCAGCAGTTACCCACTACAGGGGACGGGCACTGAAGCTTTCTTT CASSYPLQGTGTEAFF TRBV6-6 TRBD1 . TRBJ1-1